Below, one T cell receptor (beta chain) is given with its context. The repertoire was sequenced with immunoSEQ multiplex PCR; TCRdb's copy has only in-frame clones and lacks some. This table has hundreds of thousands of clones, roughly four fifths appearing once. The entry originates in a study of shared clonotypes between healthy human individuals. The germline V gene encodes CDR1 SGHRS and CDR2 YFSETQ. Trimming removed 0 bases at V and 2 bases at J, with 9 bases between. This CDR3 is built from 14 residues. This chain joins TRBV5-1 and TRBJ2-7; D not resolved. The receptor was derived from a woman in her thirties or forties in good health. Some clones in this sample may be carry-over from other donors' samples. Source material: PBMCs. The CDR3 protein is CASSLATGTYEQYF. CDR3 coding DNA: TGCGCCAGCAGCTTGGCTACCGGAACCTACGAGCAGTACTTC.